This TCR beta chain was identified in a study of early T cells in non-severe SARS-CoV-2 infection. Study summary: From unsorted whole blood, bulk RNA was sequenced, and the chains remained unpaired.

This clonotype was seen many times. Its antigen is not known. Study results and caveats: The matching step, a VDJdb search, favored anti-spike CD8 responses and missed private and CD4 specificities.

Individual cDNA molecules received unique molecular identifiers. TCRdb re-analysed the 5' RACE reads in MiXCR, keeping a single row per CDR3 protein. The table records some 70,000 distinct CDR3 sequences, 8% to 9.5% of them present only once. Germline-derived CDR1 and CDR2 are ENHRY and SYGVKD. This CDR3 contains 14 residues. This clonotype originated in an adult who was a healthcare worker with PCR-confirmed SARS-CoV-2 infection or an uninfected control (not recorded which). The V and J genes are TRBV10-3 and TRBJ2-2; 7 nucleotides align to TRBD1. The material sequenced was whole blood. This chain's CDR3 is CALKGGGDTGELFF. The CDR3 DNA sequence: TGTGCGCTGAAAGGGGGCGGCGACACCGGGGAGCTGTTTTTT.